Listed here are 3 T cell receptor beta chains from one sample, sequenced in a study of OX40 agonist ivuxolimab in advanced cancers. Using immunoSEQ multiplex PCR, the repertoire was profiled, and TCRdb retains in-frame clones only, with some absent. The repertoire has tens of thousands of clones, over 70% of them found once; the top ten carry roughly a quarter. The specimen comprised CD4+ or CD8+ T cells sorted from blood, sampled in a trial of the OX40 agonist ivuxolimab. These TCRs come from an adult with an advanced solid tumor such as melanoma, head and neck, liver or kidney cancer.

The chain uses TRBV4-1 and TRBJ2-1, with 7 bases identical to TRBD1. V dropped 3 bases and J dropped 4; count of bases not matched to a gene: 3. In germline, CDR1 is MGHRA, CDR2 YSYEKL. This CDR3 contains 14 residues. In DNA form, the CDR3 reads TGCGCCAGCAGCCAGAGGGACAGTTACAATGAGCAGTTCTTC. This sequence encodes CASSQRDSYNEQFF.

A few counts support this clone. CDR3 sequence reads: CASSPTSNYGYTF. Here the CDR3 DNA reads TGTGCCAGCAGTCCCACAAGCAACTATGGCTACACCTTC. This rearrangement joins TRBV27 to TRBJ1-2, with D hard to call. Trimming took off 5 bases at V and 2 bases at J, with 9 bases between the two ends. The germline V gene has CDR1 MNHEY and CDR2 SMNVEV (reference sequence). The CDR3 extends over 13 amino acids.

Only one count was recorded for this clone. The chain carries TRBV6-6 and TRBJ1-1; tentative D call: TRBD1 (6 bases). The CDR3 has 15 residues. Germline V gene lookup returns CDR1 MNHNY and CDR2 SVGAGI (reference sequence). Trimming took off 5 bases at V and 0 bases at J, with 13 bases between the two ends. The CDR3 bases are TGTGCCAGCAGTATAGGACAGCCCCTGAACACTGAAGCTTTCTTT. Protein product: CASSIGQPLNTEAFF.